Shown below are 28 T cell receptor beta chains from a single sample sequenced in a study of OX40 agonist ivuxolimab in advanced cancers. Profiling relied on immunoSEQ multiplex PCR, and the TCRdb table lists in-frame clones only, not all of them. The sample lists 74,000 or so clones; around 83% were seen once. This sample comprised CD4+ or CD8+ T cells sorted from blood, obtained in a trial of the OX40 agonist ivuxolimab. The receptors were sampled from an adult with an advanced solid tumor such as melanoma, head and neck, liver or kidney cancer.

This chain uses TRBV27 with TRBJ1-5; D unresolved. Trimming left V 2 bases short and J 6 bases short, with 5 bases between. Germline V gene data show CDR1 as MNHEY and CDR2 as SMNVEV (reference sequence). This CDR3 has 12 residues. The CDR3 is CASSLIGQPQHF. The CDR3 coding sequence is TGTGCCAGCAGTTTAATAGGTCAGCCCCAGCATTTT.

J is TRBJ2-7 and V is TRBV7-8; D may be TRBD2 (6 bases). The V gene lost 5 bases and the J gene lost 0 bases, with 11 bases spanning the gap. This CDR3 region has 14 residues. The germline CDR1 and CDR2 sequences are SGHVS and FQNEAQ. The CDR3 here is CASSQGLTSYEQYF. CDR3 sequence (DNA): TGTGCCAGCAGCCAGGGACTCACCTCCTACGAGCAGTACTTC.

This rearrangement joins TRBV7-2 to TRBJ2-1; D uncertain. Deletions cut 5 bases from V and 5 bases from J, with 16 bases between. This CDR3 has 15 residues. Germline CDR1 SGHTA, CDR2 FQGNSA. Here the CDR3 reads CASSPGRWGNNEQFF. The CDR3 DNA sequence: TGTGCCAGCAGCCCAGGACGGTGGGGTAACAATGAGCAGTTCTTC.

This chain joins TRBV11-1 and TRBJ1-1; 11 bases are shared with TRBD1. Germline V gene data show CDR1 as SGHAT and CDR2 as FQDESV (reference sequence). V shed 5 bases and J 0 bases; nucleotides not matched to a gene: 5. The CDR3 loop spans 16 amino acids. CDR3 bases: TGTGCCAGCAGCCCCGGGACAGGGGGTATGAACACTGAAGCTTTCTTT. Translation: CASSPGTGGMNTEAFF.

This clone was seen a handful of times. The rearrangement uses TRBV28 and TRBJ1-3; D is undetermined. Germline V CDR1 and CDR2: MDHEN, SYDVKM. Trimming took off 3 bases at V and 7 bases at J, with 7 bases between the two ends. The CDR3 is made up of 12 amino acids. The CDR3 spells CASSLAWNTIYF. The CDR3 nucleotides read TGTGCCAGCAGTTTGGCTTGGAACACCATATATTTT.

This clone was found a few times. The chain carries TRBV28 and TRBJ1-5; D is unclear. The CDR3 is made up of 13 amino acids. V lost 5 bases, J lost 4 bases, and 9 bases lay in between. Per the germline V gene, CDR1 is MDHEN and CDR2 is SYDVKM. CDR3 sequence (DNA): TGTGCCAGCAGTCCGCGGACGAATCAGCCCCAGCATTTT. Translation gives CASSPRTNQPQHF.

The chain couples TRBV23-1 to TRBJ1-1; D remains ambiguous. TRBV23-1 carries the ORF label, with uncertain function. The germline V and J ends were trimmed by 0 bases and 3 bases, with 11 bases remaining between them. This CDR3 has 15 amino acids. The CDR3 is CASSQSGGYDTEAFF. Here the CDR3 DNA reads TGCGCCAGCAGTCAATCGGGAGGGTACGACACTGAAGCTTTCTTT.

The CDR3 sequence: CASSVYRVSFDTEAFF. The CDR3 nucleotides read TGTGCCAGCAGCGTTTACAGGGTTTCATTCGACACTGAAGCTTTCTTT. The chain employs TRBV7-2 and TRBJ1-1; perhaps TRBD1 as D (6 bases). Germline CDR1 reads SGHTA; CDR2 reads FQGNSA. Trimming took 5 bases from V and 3 from J, leaving 19 bases between them. The CDR3 loop spans 16 amino acids. Complete variable domain (other parts from reference TRBV7-2 and TRBJ1-1): GAGVSQSPSNKVTEKGKDVELRCDPISGHTALYWYRQSLGQGLEFLIYFQGNSAPDKSGLPSDRFSAERTGGSVSTLTIQRTQQEDSAVYLCASSVYRVSFDTEAFFGQGTRLTVV.

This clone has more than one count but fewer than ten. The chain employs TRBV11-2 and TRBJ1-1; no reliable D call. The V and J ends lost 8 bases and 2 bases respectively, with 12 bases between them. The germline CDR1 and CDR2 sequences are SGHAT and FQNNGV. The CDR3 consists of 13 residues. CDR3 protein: CASVGQANTEAFF. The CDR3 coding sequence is TGTGCCAGCGTCGGGCAGGCAAACACTGAAGCTTTCTTT.

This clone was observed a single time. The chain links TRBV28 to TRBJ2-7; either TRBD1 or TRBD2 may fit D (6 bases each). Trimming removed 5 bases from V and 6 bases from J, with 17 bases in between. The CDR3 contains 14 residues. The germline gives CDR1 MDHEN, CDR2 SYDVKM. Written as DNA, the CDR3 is TGTGCCAGCAGTCTTTCGGGGGCCTCGGCCGAGCAGTACTTC. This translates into CASSLSGASAEQYF.

CDR3 residues: CASSLTGLGELFF. The CDR3 nucleotides read TGTGCCAGCAGCTTGACAGGTCTCGGGGAGCTGTTTTTT. The chain recombines TRBV5-6 with TRBJ2-2; TRBD1 is a possible D gene (5 bases). The CDR3 has 13 amino acids. Between the trimmed V and J ends, which lost 1 base and 7 bases, there was a span of 8 bases. The germline gives CDR1 SGHDT, CDR2 YYEEEE.

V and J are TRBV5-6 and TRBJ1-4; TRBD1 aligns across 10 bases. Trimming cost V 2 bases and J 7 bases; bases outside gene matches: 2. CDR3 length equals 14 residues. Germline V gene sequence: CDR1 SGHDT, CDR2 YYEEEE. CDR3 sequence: CASSFGQGGEKLFF. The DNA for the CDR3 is TGTGCCAGCAGCTTCGGACAGGGGGGTGAAAAACTGTTTTTT. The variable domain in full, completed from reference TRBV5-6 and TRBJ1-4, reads DAGVTQSPTHLIKTRGQQVTLRCSPKSGHDTVSWYQQALGQGPQFIFQYYEEEERQRGNFPDRFSGHQFPNYSSELNVNALLLGDSALYLCASSFGQGGEKLFFGSGTQLSVL.

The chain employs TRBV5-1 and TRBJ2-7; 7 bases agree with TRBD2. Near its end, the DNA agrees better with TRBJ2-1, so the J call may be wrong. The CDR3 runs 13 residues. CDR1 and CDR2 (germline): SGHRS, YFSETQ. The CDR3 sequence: CASPAGKTNEQFF. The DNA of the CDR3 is TGCGCCAGCCCAGCGGGGAAGACCAATGAGCAGTTCTTC.

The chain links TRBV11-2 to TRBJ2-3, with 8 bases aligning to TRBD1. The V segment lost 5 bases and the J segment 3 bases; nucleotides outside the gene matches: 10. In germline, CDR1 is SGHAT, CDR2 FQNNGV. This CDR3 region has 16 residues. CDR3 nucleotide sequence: TGTGCCAGCAGCCGACCGGGACAGGTGAAGACAGATACGCAGTATTTT. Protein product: CASSRPGQVKTDTQYF.

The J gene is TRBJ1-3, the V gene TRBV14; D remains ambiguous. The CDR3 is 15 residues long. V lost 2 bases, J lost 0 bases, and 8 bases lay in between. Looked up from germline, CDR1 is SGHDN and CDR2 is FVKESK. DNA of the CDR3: TGTGCCAGCAGCCAACCCGGGAACTCTGGAAACACCATATATTTT. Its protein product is CASSQPGNSGNTIYF. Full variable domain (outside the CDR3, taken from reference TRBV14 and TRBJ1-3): EAGVTQFPSHSVIEKGQTVTLRCDPISGHDNLYWYRRVMGKEIKFLLHFVKESKQDESGMPNNRFLAERTGGTYSTLKVQPAELEDSGVYFCASSQPGNSGNTIYFGEGSWLTVV.

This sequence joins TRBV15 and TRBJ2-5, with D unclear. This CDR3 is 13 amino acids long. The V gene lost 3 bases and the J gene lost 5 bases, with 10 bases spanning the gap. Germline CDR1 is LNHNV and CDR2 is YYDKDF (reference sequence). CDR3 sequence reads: CATSSGSLETQYF. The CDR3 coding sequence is TGTGCCACCAGCAGTGGTAGCTTGGAGACCCAGTACTTC.

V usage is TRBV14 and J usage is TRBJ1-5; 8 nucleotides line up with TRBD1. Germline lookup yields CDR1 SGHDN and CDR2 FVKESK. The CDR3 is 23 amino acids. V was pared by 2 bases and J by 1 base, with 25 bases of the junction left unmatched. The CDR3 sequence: CASSQNPNRGKYHKVGSNQPQHF. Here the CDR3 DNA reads TGTGCCAGCAGCCAAAACCCAAACAGGGGGAAGTACCACAAGGTTGGAAGCAATCAGCCCCAGCATTTT.

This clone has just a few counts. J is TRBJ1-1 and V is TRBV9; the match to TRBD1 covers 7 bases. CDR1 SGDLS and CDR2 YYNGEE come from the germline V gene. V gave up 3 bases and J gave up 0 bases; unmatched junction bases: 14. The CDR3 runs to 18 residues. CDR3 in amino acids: CASSEREGAGALNTEAFF. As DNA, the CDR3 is TGTGCCAGCAGCGAGAGAGAGGGGGCTGGGGCCCTGAACACTGAAGCTTTCTTT. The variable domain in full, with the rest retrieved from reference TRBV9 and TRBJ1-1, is DSGVTQTPKHLITATGQRVTLRCSPRSGDLSVYWYQQSLDQGLQFLIQYYNGEERAKGNILERFSAQQFPDLHSELNLSSLELGDSALYFCASSEREGAGALNTEAFFGQGTRLTVV.

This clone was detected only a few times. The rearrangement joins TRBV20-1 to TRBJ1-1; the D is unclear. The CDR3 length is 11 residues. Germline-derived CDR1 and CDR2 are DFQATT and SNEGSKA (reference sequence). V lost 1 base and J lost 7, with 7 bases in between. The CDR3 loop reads CSARVRGEAFF. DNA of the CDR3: TGCAGTGCTAGAGTTAGAGGTGAAGCTTTCTTT.

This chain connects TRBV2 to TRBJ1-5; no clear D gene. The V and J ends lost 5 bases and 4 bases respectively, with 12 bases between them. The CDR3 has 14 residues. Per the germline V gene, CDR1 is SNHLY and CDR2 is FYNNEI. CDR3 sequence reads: CASSRDLGNQPQHF. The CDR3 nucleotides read TGTGCCAGCAGTCGGGATTTGGGAAATCAGCCCCAGCATTTT.

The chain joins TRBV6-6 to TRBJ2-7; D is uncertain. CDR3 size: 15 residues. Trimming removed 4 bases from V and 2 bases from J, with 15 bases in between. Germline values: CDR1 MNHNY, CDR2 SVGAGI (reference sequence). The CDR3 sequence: CASSWNVGLTYEQYF. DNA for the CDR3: TGTGCCAGCAGTTGGAACGTGGGTCTTACCTACGAGCAGTACTTC.

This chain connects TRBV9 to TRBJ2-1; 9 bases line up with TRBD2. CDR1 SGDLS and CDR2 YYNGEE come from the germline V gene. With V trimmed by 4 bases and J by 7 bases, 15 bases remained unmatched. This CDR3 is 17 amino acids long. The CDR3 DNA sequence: TGTGCCAGCAGCCCGACCCCGCTAGCGGGGTCCGGTAATGAGCAGTTCTTC. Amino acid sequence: CASSPTPLAGSGNEQFF. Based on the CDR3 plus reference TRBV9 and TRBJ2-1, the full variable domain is DSGVTQTPKHLITATGQRVTLRCSPRSGDLSVYWYQQSLDQGLQFLIQYYNGEERAKGNILERFSAQQFPDLHSELNLSSLELGDSALYFCASSPTPLAGSGNEQFFGPGTRLTVL.

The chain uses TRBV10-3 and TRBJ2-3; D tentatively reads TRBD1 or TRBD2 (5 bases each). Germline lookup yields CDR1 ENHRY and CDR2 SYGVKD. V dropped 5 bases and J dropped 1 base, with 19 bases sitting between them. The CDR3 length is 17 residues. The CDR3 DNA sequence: TGTGCCATCAGTCCCCATTCGGGACCGGAGGGCACAGATACGCAGTATTTT. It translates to CAISPHSGPEGTDTQYF.

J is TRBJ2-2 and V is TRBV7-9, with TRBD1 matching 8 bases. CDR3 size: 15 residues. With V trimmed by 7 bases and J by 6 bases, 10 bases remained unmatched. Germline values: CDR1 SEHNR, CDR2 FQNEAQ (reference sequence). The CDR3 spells CASKQGDRFSGELFF. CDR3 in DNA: TGTGCCAGCAAACAGGGGGACAGGTTCTCCGGGGAGCTGTTTTTT. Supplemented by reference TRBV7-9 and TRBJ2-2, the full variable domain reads DTGVSQNPRHKITKRGQNVTFRCDPISEHNRLYWYRQTLGQGPEFLTYFQNEAQLEKSRLLSDRFSAERPKGSFSTLEIQRTEQGDSAMYLCASKQGDRFSGELFFGEGSRLTVL.

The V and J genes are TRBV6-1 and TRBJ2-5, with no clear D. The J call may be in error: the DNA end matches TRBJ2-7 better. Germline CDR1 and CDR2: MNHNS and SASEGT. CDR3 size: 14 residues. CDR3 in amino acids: CASSEKGQSYEQYF. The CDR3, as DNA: TGTGCCAGCAGTGAAAAAGGGCAGTCCTACGAGCAGTACTTC.

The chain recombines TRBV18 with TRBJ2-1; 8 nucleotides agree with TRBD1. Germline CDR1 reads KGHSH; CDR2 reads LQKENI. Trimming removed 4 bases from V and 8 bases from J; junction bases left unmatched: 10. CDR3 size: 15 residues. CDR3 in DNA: TGTGCCAGCTCACTTTTCTACGCAGGGGGCGATGAGCAGTTCTTC. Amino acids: CASSLFYAGGDEQFF.

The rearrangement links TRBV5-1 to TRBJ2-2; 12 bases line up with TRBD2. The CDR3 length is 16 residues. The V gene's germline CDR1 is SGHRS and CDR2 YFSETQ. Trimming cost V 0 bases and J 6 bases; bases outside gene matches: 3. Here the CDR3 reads CASSLVLAGGPGELFF. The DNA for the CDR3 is TGCGCCAGCAGCTTGGTCCTAGCGGGAGGGCCCGGGGAGCTGTTTTTT.

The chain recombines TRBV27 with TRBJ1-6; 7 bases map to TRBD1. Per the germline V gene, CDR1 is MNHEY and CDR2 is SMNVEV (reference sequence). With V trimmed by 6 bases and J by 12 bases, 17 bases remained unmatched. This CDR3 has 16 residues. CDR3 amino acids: CASSPIQTGRVVPLHF. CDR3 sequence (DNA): TGTGCCAGCAGCCCAATTCAGACAGGGCGAGTTGTACCCCTCCACTTT.